The clone carrying this TCR beta chain has more than one count but fewer than ten. Its target is unknown. There are 15 residues in the CDR3. Germline CDR1 DFQATT, CDR2 SNEGSKA (reference sequence). The junction had 6 bases not matched to a gene; V was cut back by 3 bases and J by 3 bases. These data originate in a study of response to subunit inactivated influenza vaccine. Using its own MiXCR run on the RT-PCR reads, TCRdb lists one record per CDR3 protein. Of around 200,000 distinct CDR3 sequences in the sample, 9.2% were seen once. General study results and limits: The study's authors posited that every seasonal influenza vaccination enlists few new T cells.

The sequencing here drew on non-naive T cells sorted from PBMCs, taken on the day of vaccination. The sequence came from a man aged 50-60 years who received an inactivated influenza vaccine. This sequence joins TRBV20-1 and TRBJ1-5; TRBD1 matches 9 bases. The CDR3 here is CSASPGQGFNQPQHF. In nucleotides, the CDR3 is TGCAGTGCTAGTCCGGGACAGGGTTTCAATCAGCCCCAGCATTTT.